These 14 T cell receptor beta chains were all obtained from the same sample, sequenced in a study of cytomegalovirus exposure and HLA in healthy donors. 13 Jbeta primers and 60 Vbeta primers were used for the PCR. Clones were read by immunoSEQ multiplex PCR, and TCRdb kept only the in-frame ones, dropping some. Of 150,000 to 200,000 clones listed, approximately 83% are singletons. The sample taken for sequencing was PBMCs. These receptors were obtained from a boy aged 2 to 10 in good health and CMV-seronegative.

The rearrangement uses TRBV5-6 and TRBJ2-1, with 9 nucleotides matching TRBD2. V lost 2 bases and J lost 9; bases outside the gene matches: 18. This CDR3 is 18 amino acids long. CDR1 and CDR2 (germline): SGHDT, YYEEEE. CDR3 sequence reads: CASSFGGLAGWGFTEQFF. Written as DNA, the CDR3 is TGTGCCAGCAGCTTCGGGGGGCTAGCGGGATGGGGGTTTACTGAGCAGTTCTTC.

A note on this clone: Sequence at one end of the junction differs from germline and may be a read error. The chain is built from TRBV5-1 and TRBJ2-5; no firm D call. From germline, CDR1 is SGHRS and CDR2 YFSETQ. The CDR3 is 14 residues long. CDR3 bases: TGCGCCAGCAGTTTGGGCAGAACACAAGAGACCCAGTACTTC. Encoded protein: CASSLGRTQETQYF.

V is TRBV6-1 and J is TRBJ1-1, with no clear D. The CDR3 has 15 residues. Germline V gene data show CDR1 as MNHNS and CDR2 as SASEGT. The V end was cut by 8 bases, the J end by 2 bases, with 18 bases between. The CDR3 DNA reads TGTGCCAGCGGTAGGACTCCGGACGGAAACACTGAAGCTTTCTTT. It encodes CASGRTPDGNTEAFF.

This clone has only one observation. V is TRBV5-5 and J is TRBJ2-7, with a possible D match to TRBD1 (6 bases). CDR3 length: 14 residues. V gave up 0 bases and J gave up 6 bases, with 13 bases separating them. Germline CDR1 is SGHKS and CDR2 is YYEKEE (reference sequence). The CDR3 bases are TGTGCCAGCAGCTTGGGGGTACAGGGAGCCGAGCAGTACGTC. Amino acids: CASSLGVQGAEQYV.

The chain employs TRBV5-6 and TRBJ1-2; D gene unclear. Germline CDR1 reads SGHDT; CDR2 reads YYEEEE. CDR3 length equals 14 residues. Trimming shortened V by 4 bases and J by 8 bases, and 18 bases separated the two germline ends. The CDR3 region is CASSAKSFLGGYTF. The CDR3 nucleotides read TGTGCCAGCAGCGCGAAATCATTCCTGGGCGGCTACACCTTC.

CDR3 protein: CASNGGATDTQYF. The CDR3 nucleotides read TGTGCCAGTAATGGCGGAGCCACAGATACGCAGTATTTT. V and J are TRBV19 and TRBJ2-3, with unresolved D. Germline CDR1 LNHDA, CDR2 SQIVND (reference sequence). V gave up 7 bases and J gave up 2 bases, with 10 bases separating them. The CDR3 totals 13 residues.

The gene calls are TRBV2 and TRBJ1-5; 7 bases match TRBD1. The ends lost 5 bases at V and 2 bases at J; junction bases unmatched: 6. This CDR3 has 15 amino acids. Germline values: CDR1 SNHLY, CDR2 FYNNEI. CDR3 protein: CASSWTGLGNQPQHF. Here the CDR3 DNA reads TGTGCCAGCAGTTGGACAGGCTTGGGCAATCAGCCCCAGCATTTT.

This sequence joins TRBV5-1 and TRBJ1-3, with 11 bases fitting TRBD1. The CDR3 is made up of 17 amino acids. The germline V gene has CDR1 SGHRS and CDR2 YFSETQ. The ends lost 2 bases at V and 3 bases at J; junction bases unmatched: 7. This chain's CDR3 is CASSFRPGQGDGNTIYF. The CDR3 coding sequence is TGCGCCAGCAGCTTTAGACCGGGACAGGGGGATGGAAACACCATATATTTT.

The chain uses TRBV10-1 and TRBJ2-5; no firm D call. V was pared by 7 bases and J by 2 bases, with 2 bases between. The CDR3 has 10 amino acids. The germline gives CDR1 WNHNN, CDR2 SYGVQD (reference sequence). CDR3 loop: CASTQETQYF. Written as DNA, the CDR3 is TGCGCCAGCACACAAGAGACCCAGTACTTC.

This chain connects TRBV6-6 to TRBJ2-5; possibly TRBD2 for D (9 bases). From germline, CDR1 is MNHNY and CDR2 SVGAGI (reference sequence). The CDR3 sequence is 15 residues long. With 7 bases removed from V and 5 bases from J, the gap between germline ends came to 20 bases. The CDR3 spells CASTADRAGGETQYF. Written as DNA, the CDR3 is TGTGCCAGCACCGCGGACAGGGCGGGAGGGGAGACCCAGTACTTC.

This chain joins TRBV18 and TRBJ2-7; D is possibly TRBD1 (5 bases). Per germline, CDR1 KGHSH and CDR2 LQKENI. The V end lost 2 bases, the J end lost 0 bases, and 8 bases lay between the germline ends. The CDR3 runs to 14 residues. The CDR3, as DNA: TGTGCCAGCTCACCAGGGGCTGGCTCCTACGAGCAGTACTTC. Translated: CASSPGAGSYEQYF.

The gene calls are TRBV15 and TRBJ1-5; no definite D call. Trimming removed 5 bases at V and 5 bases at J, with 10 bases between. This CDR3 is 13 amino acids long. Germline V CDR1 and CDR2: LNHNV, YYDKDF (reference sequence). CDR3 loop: CATSGSTDQPQHF. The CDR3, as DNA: TGTGCCACCAGCGGATCTACAGATCAGCCCCAGCATTTT.

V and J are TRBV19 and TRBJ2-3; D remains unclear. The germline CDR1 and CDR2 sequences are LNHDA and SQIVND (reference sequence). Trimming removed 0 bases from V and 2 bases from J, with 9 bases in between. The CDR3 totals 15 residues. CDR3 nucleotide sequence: TGTGCCAGTAGTATAGATCTTCCGTCCACAGATACGCAGTATTTT. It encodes CASSIDLPSTDTQYF.

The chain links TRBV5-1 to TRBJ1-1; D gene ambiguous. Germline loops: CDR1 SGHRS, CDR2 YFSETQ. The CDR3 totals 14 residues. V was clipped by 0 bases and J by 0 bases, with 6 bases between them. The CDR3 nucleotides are TGCGCCAGCAGCTTGGACATCATGAACACTGAAGCTTTCTTT. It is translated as CASSLDIMNTEAFF.